Below are 14 T cell receptor beta chains sequenced from a single sample in a study of CD8+ T cells in alopecia areata. Described treatment: oral pan-JAK inhibitor, 5-10 mg twice daily. Sequencing templates came from extracted RNA that was reverse transcribed into cDNA. Using immunoSEQ multiplex PCR, the repertoire was profiled, and TCRdb retains in-frame clones only, with some absent. Seen here are 150,000 to 200,000 clones, about 60% observed once, and the top ten hold approximately 14%. Here the sequenced sample was CD4+ T cells sorted from blood, taken at week 24, from a patient treated with tofacitinib. Source of these receptors: a human donor with alopecia areata.

This clone was detected only a few times. V gene TRBV29-1 combines with J gene TRBJ2-4; weak D call: TRBD1 (5 bases). This CDR3 has 14 amino acids. Germline CDR1 and CDR2: SQVTM and ANQGSEA. Trimming took 5 bases from V and 5 from J, leaving 16 bases between them. This CDR3 is CSVRQTFGENIQYF. The DNA for the CDR3 is TGCAGCGTTCGACAGACCTTCGGCGAAAACATTCAGTACTTC.

This clone came up a few times. The gene calls are TRBV7-9 and TRBJ1-2; unclear D gene. V lost 3 bases and J lost 6, with 20 bases in between. Per germline, CDR1 SEHNR and CDR2 FQNEAQ (reference sequence). CDR3 length: 16 residues. CDR3 in amino acids: CASSLRLARLEDGYTF. CDR3 in DNA: TGTGCCAGCAGCTTGAGACTAGCACGATTGGAAGATGGCTACACCTTC.

J is TRBJ2-7 and V is TRBV5-1; tentatively, D is TRBD1 (5 bases). The CDR3 runs 14 residues. V gave up 1 base and J gave up 0 bases, with 8 bases separating them. Germline V gives CDR1 SGHRS, CDR2 YFSETQ. CDR3 protein: CASSLTQGSYEQYF. DNA of the CDR3: TGCGCCAGCAGCTTGACCCAGGGCTCCTACGAGCAGTACTTC.

The J gene is TRBJ1-2, the V gene TRBV19, with 7 bases matching TRBD1. The CDR3 has 16 amino acids. V was clipped by 3 bases and J by 4 bases; unmatched bases: 11. In germline, CDR1 is LNHDA, CDR2 SQIVND (reference sequence). In DNA form, the CDR3 reads TGTGCCAGTAGTATGAGGACAGGAACTCTGACCTATGGCTACACCTTC. The encoded protein is CASSMRTGTLTYGYTF.

The CDR3 spells CSVFKQGPQAYGYTF. The CDR3 DNA reads TGCAGCGTTTTTAAACAGGGGCCCCAAGCATATGGCTACACCTTC. The chain uses TRBV29-1 and TRBJ1-2; 7 nucleotides align to TRBD1. The germline gives CDR1 SQVTM, CDR2 ANQGSEA. J was trimmed by 5 bases and V by 5 bases; bases with no gene match: 14. This CDR3 spans 15 amino acids.

The J gene is TRBJ1-1, the V gene TRBV19; 10 positions agree with TRBD1. In germline, CDR1 is LNHDA, CDR2 SQIVND (reference sequence). This CDR3 has 16 residues. The trim removed 5 bases at V and 0 bases at J, leaving 6 bases unmatched. CDR3 bases: TGTGCCAGTAGTTATCTCGACAGGGGGCTGAACACTGAAGCTTTCTTT. It is translated as CASSYLDRGLNTEAFF.

The rearrangement links TRBV2 to TRBJ1-5; possibly TRBD1 for D (5 bases). Deletions cut 11 bases from V and 5 bases from J, with 16 bases between. Germline V gives CDR1 SNHLY, CDR2 FYNNEI. This CDR3 spans 13 amino acids. CDR3 protein: CAFKGRVDQPQHF. The CDR3 DNA reads as TGTGCCTTCAAGGGGAGGGTTGATCAGCCCCAGCATTTT.

This chain connects TRBV6-5 to TRBJ2-5; D ambiguous. CDR3 size: 13 residues. Per germline, CDR1 MNHEY and CDR2 SVGAGI. V was cut by 4 bases and J by 2 bases, with 8 bases left in between. The CDR3 reads CASSSTEQETQYF. For the CDR3, the DNA is TGTGCCAGCAGTTCCACGGAGCAAGAGACCCAGTACTTC.

V gene TRBV30 combines with J gene TRBJ1-1; D is undetermined. Trimming removed 6 bases at V and 0 bases at J, with 8 bases between. In germline, CDR1 is GTSNPN, CDR2 SVGIG (reference sequence). There are 12 residues in the CDR3. CDR3 nucleotides: TGTGCCTGCCGACGTATGAACACTGAAGCTTTCTTT. Its protein is CACRRMNTEAFF.

The V call is TRBV29-1, the J call TRBJ2-7; possibly TRBD1 for D (6 bases). CDR3 length: 15 residues. CDR1 and CDR2 (germline): SQVTM, ANQGSEA. The V and J ends lost 5 bases and 0 bases respectively, with 17 bases between them. The CDR3 is CSVPGQGQSSYEQYF. In DNA, the CDR3 is TGCAGCGTTCCCGGTCAGGGGCAAAGCTCCTACGAGCAGTACTTC.

The J gene is TRBJ2-2, the V gene TRBV5-1, with 7 bases lining up with TRBD1. V was clipped by 4 bases and J by 6 bases; unmatched bases: 12. Germline V gives CDR1 SGHRS, CDR2 YFSETQ. CDR3 length: 16 amino acids. The DNA of the CDR3 is TGCGCCAGCAGCCTACGACAGGGAAAGGGTGCCGGGGAGCTGTTTTTT. It specifies CASSLRQGKGAGELFF.

V usage is TRBV29-1 and J usage is TRBJ1-5; D not resolved. V was clipped by 6 bases and J by 3 bases, with 12 bases between them. This CDR3 has 13 residues. The V gene's germline CDR1 is SQVTM and CDR2 ANQGSEA. In DNA, the CDR3 is TGCAGCGTGAGTATGGGTATCAATCAGCCCCAGCATTTT. This encodes CSVSMGINQPQHF.

This chain joins TRBV15 and TRBJ1-2; no clear D. The CDR3 sequence is 13 residues long. Trimming removed 0 bases at V and 8 bases at J, with 10 bases between. The V gene's germline CDR1 is LNHNV and CDR2 YYDKDF (reference sequence). CDR3 region: CATSRDRQDGYTF. CDR3 bases: TGTGCCACCAGCAGAGATAGGCAAGACGGCTACACCTTC. The whole variable domain, remainder taken from reference TRBV15 and TRBJ1-2, is DAMVIQNPRYQVTQFGKPVTLSCSQTLNHNVMYWYQQKSSQAPKLLFHYYDKDFNNEADTPDNFQSRRPNTSFCFLDIRSPGLGDTAMYLCATSRDRQDGYTFGSGTRLTVV.

This rearrangement joins TRBV4-1 to TRBJ2-4; weak D call: TRBD1 (6 bases). Germline V gives CDR1 MGHRA, CDR2 YSYEKL. The CDR3 is 17 residues long. The V end was cut by 4 bases, the J end by 0 bases, with 16 bases between. The chain's CDR3 is CASSPALGTLAKNIQYF. CDR3 coding DNA: TGCGCCAGCAGCCCGGCACTCGGGACACTAGCCAAAAACATTCAGTACTTC.